The 26 T cell receptor beta chains in this list originate from one sample, sequenced in a study of regulatory T cells in long-lasting Graves disease. Through Arm-PCR of CDR3 regions and iRepertoire HTBI primers, TCR beta libraries were built. Each CDR3 protein gets one entry after TCRdb re-called the multiplex PCR reads with MiXCR. The sample shows hundreds of thousands of distinct CDR3 sequences, around 12% of them seen only once. Specified time point: newly diagnosed GD, antithyroid drugs for less than 3 months. The TCR library used RNA extracted from PBMCs. These data also formed part of another study, on T cells in Graves' hyperthyroidism and ophthalmopathy.

This specimen consisted of peripheral blood mononuclear cells (PBMCs), obtained at new diagnosis, from a patient treated with antithyroid drugs. Receptors were obtained from a woman in her 30s with Graves disease.

V and J are TRBV7-8 and TRBJ2-1, with a possible D match to TRBD2 (7 bases). The CDR3 length is 13 residues. The germline V and J ends were trimmed by 1 base and 8 bases, with 9 bases remaining between them. The germline V gene has CDR1 SGHVS and CDR2 FQNEAQ. The CDR3: CASSLGGGHEQFF. The CDR3 DNA is TGTGCCAGCAGCTTAGGGGGGGGGCATGAGCAGTTCTTC.

This clonotype has a count of ten or more. The rearrangement joins TRBV20-1 to TRBJ2-6, with D perhaps TRBD1 or TRBD2 (5 bases each). V was trimmed by 6 bases and J by 0 bases, leaving 15 bases between them. CDR1 DFQATT and CDR2 SNEGSKA come from the germline V gene (reference sequence). The CDR3 sequence is 16 residues long. The CDR3 region has the DNA TGCAGTGCCCCGGGGCGTTATCGCTCTGGGGCCAACGTCCTGACTTTC. It is translated as CSAPGRYRSGANVLTF.

The rearrangement links TRBV30 to TRBJ1-5, with 7 positions matching TRBD1. There are 13 residues in the CDR3. Germline trimming cut 5 bases from V and 6 bases from J; bases unmatched to any gene: 7. CDR1 is GTSNPN and CDR2 is SVGIG in the germline V gene (reference sequence). The CDR3, as DNA: TGTGCCTGGGGACAGACAGGGTTTCAGCCCCAGCATTTT. It specifies CAWGQTGFQPQHF.

There are many counts of this clonotype. The V call is TRBV7-9, the J call TRBJ2-5; maybe TRBD1 (5 bases). CDR3 length: 14 residues. Germline V lookup: CDR1 SEHNR, CDR2 FQNEAQ (reference sequence). V was pared by 5 bases and J by 5 bases, with 15 bases between. The CDR3 region has the DNA TGTGCCAGCAGCCCAGACAGCGTATTGGAGACCCAGTACTTC. This gives the protein CASSPDSVLETQYF. The full variable domain, rest sourced from reference TRBV7-9 and TRBJ2-5, is DTGVSQNPRHKITKRGQNVTFRCDPISEHNRLYWYRQTLGQGPEFLTYFQNEAQLEKSRLLSDRFSAERPKGSFSTLEIQRTEQGDSAMYLCASSPDSVLETQYFGPGTRLLVL.

The table lists this clonotype with many counts. V and J are TRBV18 and TRBJ1-4; TRBD1 is a possible D gene (5 bases). The length of the CDR3 is 15 residues. Germline V gives CDR1 KGHSH, CDR2 LQKENI. V was clipped by 3 bases and J by 7 bases, with 15 bases between them. Here the CDR3 reads CASSPAAGLSEKLFF. The CDR3 nucleotides read TGTGCCAGCTCACCTGCGGCAGGGCTGTCTGAAAAACTGTTTTTT.

In this sample, this clonotype turned up many times. The chain uses TRBV7-2 and TRBJ1-1; TRBD1 might be the D (6 bases). The CDR3 loop spans 14 amino acids. V gave up 7 bases and J gave up 2 bases, with 14 bases separating them. Germline V gene sequence: CDR1 SGHTA, CDR2 FQGNSA. The CDR3 loop reads CASTLWGLNTEAFF. The CDR3, as DNA: TGTGCCAGCACCCTGTGGGGGCTAAACACTGAAGCTTTCTTT.

The table lists this clonotype with many counts. V and J are TRBV10-3 and TRBJ2-7, with D perhaps matching TRBD1 or TRBD2 (6 bases each). The CDR3 spans 16 residues. V was pared by 0 bases and J by 2 bases, with 14 bases between. Germline V gives CDR1 ENHRY, CDR2 SYGVKD. The CDR3 nucleotides are TGTGCCATCAGTGAGTCATGGGGGGCGCGGACCTACGAGCAGTACTTC. This codes for CAISESWGARTYEQYF.

The V and J genes are TRBV3-1 and TRBJ2-1; 11 nucleotides agree with TRBD2. V trimming: 2 bases; J trimming: 5 bases; junction bases outside the gene matches: 11. This CDR3 has 18 amino acids. From germline, CDR1 is LGHDT and CDR2 YNNKEL (reference sequence). Here the CDR3 reads CASSQLRPGTSGNNEQFF. The CDR3 DNA follows: TGTGCCAGCAGCCAATTACGGCCGGGGACTAGCGGTAACAATGAGCAGTTCTTC.

The sample holds many counts of this clonotype. This rearrangement joins TRBV10-3 to TRBJ2-7; 9 bases align to TRBD1. The CDR3 length is 15 residues. Germline V gene sequence: CDR1 ENHRY, CDR2 SYGVKD. Germline trimming cut 2 bases from V and 4 bases from J; bases unmatched to any gene: 6. The CDR3 region has the DNA TGTGCCATCAGTGAGATAGAGACAGGGGGATACGAGCAGTACTTC. Protein: CAISEIETGGYEQYF.

This clonotype was counted many times. The J gene is TRBJ2-3, the V gene TRBV28; D is perhaps TRBD1 or TRBD2 (6 bases each). The CDR3 sequence is 15 residues long. V was clipped by 3 bases and J by 5 bases, with 15 bases between them. Germline V gene data show CDR1 as MDHEN and CDR2 as SYDVKM. The CDR3 loop reads CASSFSGGRGDTQYF. The CDR3 DNA is TGTGCCAGCAGTTTCTCCGGGGGCAGGGGAGATACGCAGTATTTT.

The table lists this clonotype with a few counts. The chain couples TRBV28 to TRBJ1-6; no firm D call. This CDR3 is built from 14 residues. The germline gives CDR1 MDHEN, CDR2 SYDVKM. Trimming removed 5 bases from V and 9 bases from J, with 14 bases in between. The CDR3 DNA follows: TGTGCCAGCAGTACCCAGACGGGGAGTTCACCCCTCCACTTT. Translated, it gives CASSTQTGSSPLHF.

This clonotype has a count of ten or more. The chain combines TRBV2 with TRBJ2-5; 8 bases agree with TRBD2. This CDR3 comprises 14 residues. Germline values: CDR1 SNHLY, CDR2 FYNNEI. The V gene end was trimmed by 7 bases and the J gene end by 4 bases; junction bases not matched to a gene: 8. The CDR3 is CASTGRADPETQYF. Here the CDR3 DNA reads TGTGCCAGCACCGGGAGGGCCGATCCAGAGACCCAGTACTTC.

This clonotype was counted ten times or more. V gene TRBV2 combines with J gene TRBJ1-6, with D uncertain. V was pared by 6 bases and J by 10 bases, with 7 bases between. There are 11 residues in the CDR3. Germline CDR1 reads SNHLY; CDR2 reads FYNNEI. CDR3 sequence reads: CASRIGSPLHF. The CDR3 DNA reads as TGTGCCAGCAGAATTGGGTCACCCCTCCACTTT.

Only a few counts were recorded for this clonotype. The V call is TRBV20-1, the J call TRBJ1-5; D is uncertain. Trimming pared 0 bases from V and 7 bases from J, leaving 13 bases between. The CDR3 extends over 14 amino acids. The germline CDR1 and CDR2 sequences are DFQATT and SNEGSKA (reference sequence). The CDR3 sequence: CSARENRVYQPQHF. The CDR3 nucleotides read TGCAGTGCTAGAGAGAATAGGGTGTACCAGCCCCAGCATTTT.

This clonotype occurred a few times. The chain couples TRBV12-3 or TRBV12-4 to TRBJ1-5; no firm D call. The CDR3 consists of 17 residues. V was trimmed by 2 bases and J by 0 bases, leaving 14 bases between them. CDR3 bases: TGTGCCAGCAGTTTAAGGTCTAAAGGATATAGCAATCAGCCCCAGCATTTT. Translating it yields CASSLRSKGYSNQPQHF.

This clonotype was seen ten or more times. This chain uses TRBV12-3 or TRBV12-4 with TRBJ2-7; 9 nucleotides align to TRBD2. Trimming took 7 bases from V and 5 from J; bases not matched to a gene: 12. The CDR3 has 15 amino acids. The CDR3: CASIQAGGNSDEQYF. The CDR3 DNA follows: TGTGCCAGCATCCAGGCGGGGGGGAATTCGGACGAGCAGTACTTC.

This clonotype has at least ten counts. The chain joins TRBV29-1 to TRBJ2-6; D might be TRBD1 (5 bases). Per the germline V gene, CDR1 is SQVTM and CDR2 is ANQGSEA. V lost 4 bases, J lost 0 bases, and 16 bases lay in between. The CDR3 covers 17 residues. In DNA form, the CDR3 reads TGCAGCGTTGGTACAGGATACCTTTCCTCTGGGGCCAACGTCCTGACTTTC. Protein sequence: CSVGTGYLSSGANVLTF.

This clonotype has ten or more counts. The chain joins TRBV6-1 to TRBJ1-2; D possibly corresponds to TRBD1 (5 bases). The length of the CDR3 is 14 residues. Looked up from germline, CDR1 is MNHNS and CDR2 is SASEGT. Trimming removed 4 bases from V and 4 bases from J, with 13 bases in between. DNA for the CDR3: TGTGCCAGCAGTGGGCCGGGGCAGCTCTATGGCTACACCTTC. Translated: CASSGPGQLYGYTF.

This clonotype was recorded at least ten times. The gene calls are TRBV11-2 and TRBJ2-3; 7 positions match TRBD2. The CDR3 length is 15 residues. Germline CDR1 SGHAT, CDR2 FQNNGV. Trimming took 5 bases from V and 1 from J; bases not matched to a gene: 6. As DNA, the CDR3 is TGTGCCAGCAGCCCTAGACTAGCTGGCACAGATACGCAGTATTTT. Translated, it gives CASSPRLAGTDTQYF.

This clonotype was observed a handful of times. The chain is built from TRBV7-6 and TRBJ2-1; 14 nucleotides match TRBD2. Germline V gene lookup returns CDR1 SGHVS and CDR2 FNYEAQ. This CDR3 is 18 amino acids long. Trimming cost V 5 bases and J 0 bases; bases outside gene matches: 6. CDR3 sequence (DNA): TGTGCCAGCAGCGTTAGACTAGCGGGAGGGAGCTCCTACAATGAGCAGTTCTTC. The encoded protein is CASSVRLAGGSSYNEQFF.

This clonotype occurred many times. CDR3 protein: CASDFGSGGLETQYF. Written as DNA, the CDR3 is TGTGCCTCTGATTTTGGTAGTGGAGGACTAGAGACCCAGTACTTC. The chain joins TRBV30 to TRBJ2-5, with TRBD2 as a possible D gene (5 bases). The CDR3 loop spans 15 amino acids. The V end was cut by 7 bases, the J end by 4 bases, with 22 bases between. CDR1 GTSNPN and CDR2 SVGIG come from the germline V gene (reference sequence). The variable domain in full, with the rest retrieved from reference TRBV30 and TRBJ2-5, is SQTIHQWPATLVQPVGSPLSLECTVEGTSNPNLYWYRQAAGRGLQLLFYSVGIGQISSEVPQNLSASRPQDRQFILSSKKLLLSDSGFYLCASDFGSGGLETQYFGPGTRLLVL.

This clonotype was seen ten or more times. This chain connects TRBV10-3 to TRBJ1-1; D unclear. Germline V gives CDR1 ENHRY, CDR2 SYGVKD. The CDR3 covers 13 residues. V was clipped by 6 bases and J by 4 bases, with 12 bases between them. CDR3 DNA: TGTGCCATCAGGGAGGGTTTCTCCACTGAAGCTTTCTTT. This codes for CAIREGFSTEAFF.

This clonotype was observed once. A clone one base away is much larger, so this may be a read error. Here the CDR3 DNA reads TGTGCCAGCAGCTCGGGACGGTTACAAGAGGCCCAGTACTTC. Protein: CASSSGRLQEAQYF. This chain uses TRBV7-9 with TRBJ2-5; D may correspond to TRBD1 or TRBD2 (5 bases each). The length of the CDR3 is 14 residues. The germline V gene has CDR1 SEHNR and CDR2 FQNEAQ (reference sequence).

Ten or more counts support this clonotype. The gene calls are TRBV6-1 and TRBJ1-6; 7 positions match TRBD1. V trimming: 7 bases; J trimming: 7 bases; junction bases outside the gene matches: 10. Germline CDR1 reads MNHNS; CDR2 reads SASEGT. The CDR3 covers 15 residues. This CDR3 is CASTPGTVGNSPLHF. CDR3 DNA: TGTGCCAGCACTCCCGGGACAGTGGGGAATTCACCCCTCCACTTT.

This clonotype occurred many times. The chain links TRBV19 to TRBJ1-1; no clear D. This CDR3 contains 14 residues. Germline lookup yields CDR1 LNHDA and CDR2 SQIVND (reference sequence). V lost 1 base and J lost 6, with 12 bases in between. CDR3 nucleotide sequence: TGTGCCAGTAGTATAGTGCGGGGATCAGCTGAAGCTTTCTTT. It yields the protein CASSIVRGSAEAFF. Filled out from reference TRBV19 and TRBJ1-1, the complete variable domain reads DGGITQSPKYLFRKEGQNVTLSCEQNLNHDAMYWYRQDPGQGLRLIYYSQIVNDFQKGDIAEGYSVSREKKESFPLTVTSAQKNPTAFYLCASSIVRGSAEAFFGQGTRLTVV.

Concerning this clonotype itself: A read error may explain this, as a much larger clone is one base away. This chain uses TRBV19 with TRBJ2-3; D gene uncertain. The DNA end is a closer match to TRBJ2-7, so the J assignment may be wrong. CDR3 size: 13 residues. CDR1 and CDR2 (germline): LNHDA, SQIVND (reference sequence). CDR3 sequence (DNA): TGTGCCAGTAGTCCCTATCAGGTCAATGAGCAGTACTTC. Encoded protein: CASSPYQVNEQYF.